This T cell receptor (beta chain) was documented in a study of T cell responses to AZD1222 COVID-19 vaccine. Clones were read by immunoSEQ multiplex PCR, and TCRdb kept only the in-frame ones, dropping some. The top ten clones hold 8.4% of a sample with over 100,000 clones, approximately 90% of them seen once. Germline V gives CDR1 SNHLY, CDR2 FYNNEI. The CDR3 extends over 15 amino acids. V dropped 2 bases and J dropped 2 bases, with 13 bases sitting between them. Worth noting for this clone: Its cognate antigen is unknown.

Regarding the study as a whole: Dominant CD4 TCR responses targeted spike regions 160-218 and 743-854. Only six AZD1222 recipients tested seropositive at baseline.

The sequence was obtained from an adult in good health. The chain has TRBV2 and TRBJ2-7; TRBD1 is a possible D gene (5 bases). Sequences were derived from peripheral blood, sampled on day 0 of AZD1222 vaccination. CDR3 nucleotide sequence: TGTGCCAGCAGTGAACGTCAAGCAGGGACCTACGAGCAGTACTTC. Protein product: CASSERQAGTYEQYF.